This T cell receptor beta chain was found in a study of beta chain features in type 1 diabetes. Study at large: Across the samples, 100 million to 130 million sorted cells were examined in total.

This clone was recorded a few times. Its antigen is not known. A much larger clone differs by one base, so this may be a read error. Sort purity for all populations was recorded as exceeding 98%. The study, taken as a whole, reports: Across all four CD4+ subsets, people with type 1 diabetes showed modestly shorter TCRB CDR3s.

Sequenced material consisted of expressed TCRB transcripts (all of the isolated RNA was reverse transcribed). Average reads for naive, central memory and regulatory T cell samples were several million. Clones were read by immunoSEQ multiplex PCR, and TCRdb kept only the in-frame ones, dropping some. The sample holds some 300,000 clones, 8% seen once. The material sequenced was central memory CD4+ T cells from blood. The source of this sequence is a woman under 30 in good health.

DNA of the CDR3: TGTGCCAGCAGCTTGGACGGCTACACAGATACGCAGTATTTT. It specifies CASSLDGYTDTQYF. The chain is built from TRBV7-3 and TRBJ2-3; no definite D call. V shed 3 bases and J shed 2 bases, with 9 bases lying between them. The CDR3 runs to 14 residues. CDR1 SGHTA and CDR2 FQGTGA come from the germline V gene. Full variable domain (remainder filled in from reference TRBV7-3 and TRBJ2-3): GAGVSQTPSNKVTEKGKYVELRCDPISGHTALYWYRQSLGQGPEFLIYFQGTGAADDSGLPNDRFFAVRPEGSVSTLKIQRTERGDSAVYLCASSLDGYTDTQYFGPGTRLTVL.